Sequencing of this TCR beta chain was carried out in a study of T cells in localized non-small cell lung cancer. Sequencing used immunoSEQ multiplex PCR; TCRdb keeps in-frame clones, though not all of them. The sample yields about 41,000 clones, roughly four fifths seen once. This CDR3 is built from 16 residues. Germline CDR1 MNHEY, CDR2 SMNVEV (reference sequence). With 5 bases clipped from V and 4 bases from J, the junction kept 9 bases outside the gene matches. The material was PBMCs, obtained before any cancer treatment. The chain links TRBV27 to TRBJ2-7; TRBD2 aligns across 12 bases. The receptor's source is a man between 40 and 70 years old with stage II lung adenocarcinoma. The CDR3 bases are TGTGCCAGCAGTCGACTAGCGGGAGAGGGGCTGTACGAGCAGTACTTC. Its translation: CASSRLAGEGLYEQYF.